This T cell receptor beta chain was sequenced during a study of blood T cell repertoires in COVID-19. Study at large: Spain, Italy and the United States supplied samples that represented acute and convalescent COVID-19.

The CDR3 has 14 residues. Germline V gives CDR1 SGHDT, CDR2 YYEEEE. Germline trimming cut 4 bases from V and 4 bases from J; bases unmatched to any gene: 6. Some clones are missing from TCRdb's copy, which holds only in-frame ones; the method was immunoSEQ multiplex PCR. The table lists more than 95,000 clones, over 75% of them singletons, with approximately 13% in the top ten. This clonotype was obtained from a human donor in a cohort sampled during active or convalescent COVID-19. Sequencing used peripheral blood. This chain uses TRBV5-6 with TRBJ2-5; 8 bases agree with TRBD2. The CDR3 reads CASSGGGPTETQYF. For the CDR3, the DNA is TGTGCCAGCAGCGGCGGGGGGCCCACAGAGACCCAGTACTTC.